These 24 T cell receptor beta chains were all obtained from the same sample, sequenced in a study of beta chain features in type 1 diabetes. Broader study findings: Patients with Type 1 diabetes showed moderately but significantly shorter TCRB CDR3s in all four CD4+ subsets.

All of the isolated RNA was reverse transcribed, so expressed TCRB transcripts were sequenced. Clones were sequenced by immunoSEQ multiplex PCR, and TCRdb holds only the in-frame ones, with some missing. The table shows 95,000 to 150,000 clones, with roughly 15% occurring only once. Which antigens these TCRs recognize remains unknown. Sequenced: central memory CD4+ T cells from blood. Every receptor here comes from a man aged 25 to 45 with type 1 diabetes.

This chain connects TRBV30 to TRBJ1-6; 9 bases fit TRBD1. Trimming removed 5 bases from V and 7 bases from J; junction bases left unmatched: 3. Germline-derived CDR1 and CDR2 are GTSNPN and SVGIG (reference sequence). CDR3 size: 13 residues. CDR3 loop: CAWSTGGNSPLHF. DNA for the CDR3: TGTGCCTGGTCGACAGGGGGAAATTCACCCCTCCACTTT.

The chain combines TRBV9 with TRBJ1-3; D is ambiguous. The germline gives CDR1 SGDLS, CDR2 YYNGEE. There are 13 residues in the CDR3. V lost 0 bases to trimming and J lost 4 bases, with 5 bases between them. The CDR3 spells CASSVVDGNTIYF. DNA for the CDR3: TGTGCCAGCAGCGTAGTTGACGGAAACACCATATATTTT. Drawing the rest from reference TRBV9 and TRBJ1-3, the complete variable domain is DSGVTQTPKHLITATGQRVTLRCSPRSGDLSVYWYQQSLDQGLQFLIQYYNGEERAKGNILERFSAQQFPDLHSELNLSSLELGDSALYFCASSVVDGNTIYFGEGSWLTVV.

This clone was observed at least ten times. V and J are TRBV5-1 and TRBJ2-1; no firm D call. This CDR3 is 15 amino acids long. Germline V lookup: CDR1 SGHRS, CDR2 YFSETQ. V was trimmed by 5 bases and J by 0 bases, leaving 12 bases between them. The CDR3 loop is CASSTSLSSYNEQFF. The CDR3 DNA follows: TGCGCCAGCAGTACGAGCCTTAGCTCCTACAATGAGCAGTTCTTC.

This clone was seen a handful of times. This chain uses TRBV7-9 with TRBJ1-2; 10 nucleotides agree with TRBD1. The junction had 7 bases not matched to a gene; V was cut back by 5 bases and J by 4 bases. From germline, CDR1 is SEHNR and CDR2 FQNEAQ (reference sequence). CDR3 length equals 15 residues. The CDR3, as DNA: TGTGCCAGCAGCCCGGGACAGGGGTTGGGCTATGGCTACACCTTC. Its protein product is CASSPGQGLGYGYTF.

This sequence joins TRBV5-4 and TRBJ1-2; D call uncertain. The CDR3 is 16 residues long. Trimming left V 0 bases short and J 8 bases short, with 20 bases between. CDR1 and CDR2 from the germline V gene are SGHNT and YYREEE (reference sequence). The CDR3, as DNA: TGTGCCAGCAGCTTGGGGGGAGGAAGGACGGGTTTAGGCTACACCTTC. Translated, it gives CASSLGGGRTGLGYTF. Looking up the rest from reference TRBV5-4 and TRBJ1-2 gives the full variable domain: ETGVTQSPTHLIKTRGQQVTLRCSSQSGHNTVSWYQQALGQGPQFIFQYYREEENGRGNFPPRFSGLQFPNYSSELNVNALELDDSALYLCASSLGGGRTGLGYTFGSGTRLTVV.

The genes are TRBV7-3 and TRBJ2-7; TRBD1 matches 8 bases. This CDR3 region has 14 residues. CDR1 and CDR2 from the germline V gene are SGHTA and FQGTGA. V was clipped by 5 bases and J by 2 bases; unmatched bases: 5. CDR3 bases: TGTGCCAGCAGCCCCGGGACAGGTCCCTACGAGCAGTACTTC. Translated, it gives CASSPGTGPYEQYF.

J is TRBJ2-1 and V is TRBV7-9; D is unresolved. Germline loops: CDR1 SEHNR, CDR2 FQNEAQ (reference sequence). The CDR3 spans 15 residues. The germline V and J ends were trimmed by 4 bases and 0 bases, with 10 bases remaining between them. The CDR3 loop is CASSSDFFSYNEQFF. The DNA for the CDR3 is TGTGCCAGCAGCTCCGACTTTTTCTCCTACAATGAGCAGTTCTTC.

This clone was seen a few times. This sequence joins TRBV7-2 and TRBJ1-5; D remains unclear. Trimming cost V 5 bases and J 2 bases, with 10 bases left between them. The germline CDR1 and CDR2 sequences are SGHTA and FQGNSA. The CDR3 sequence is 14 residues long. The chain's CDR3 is CASSPTGGNQPQHF. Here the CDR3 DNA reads TGTGCCAGCAGCCCCACCGGGGGCAATCAGCCCCAGCATTTT. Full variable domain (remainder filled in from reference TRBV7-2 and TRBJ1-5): GAGVSQSPSNKVTEKGKDVELRCDPISGHTALYWYRQSLGQGLEFLIYFQGNSAPDKSGLPSDRFSAERTGGSVSTLTIQRTQQEDSAVYLCASSPTGGNQPQHFGDGTRLSIL.

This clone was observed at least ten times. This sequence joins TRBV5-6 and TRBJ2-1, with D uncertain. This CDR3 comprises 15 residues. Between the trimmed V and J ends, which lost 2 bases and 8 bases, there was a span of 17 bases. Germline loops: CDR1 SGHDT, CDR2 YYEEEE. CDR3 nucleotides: TGTGCCAGCAGCTTCAAGTTTAGGGCAAATGATGAGCAGTTCTTC. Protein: CASSFKFRANDEQFF.

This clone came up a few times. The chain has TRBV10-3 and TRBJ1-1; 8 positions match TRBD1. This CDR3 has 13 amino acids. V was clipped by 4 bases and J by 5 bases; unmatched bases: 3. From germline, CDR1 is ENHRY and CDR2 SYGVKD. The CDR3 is CAISGDRQTEAFF. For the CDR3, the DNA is TGTGCCATCAGTGGGGACAGGCAAACTGAAGCTTTCTTT.

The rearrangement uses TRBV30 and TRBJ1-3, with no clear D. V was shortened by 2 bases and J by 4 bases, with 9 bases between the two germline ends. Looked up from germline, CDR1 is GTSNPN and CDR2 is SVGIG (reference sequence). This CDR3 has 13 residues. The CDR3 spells CAWSLELGNTIYF. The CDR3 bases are TGTGCCTGGAGTCTAGAGCTGGGAAACACCATATATTTT.

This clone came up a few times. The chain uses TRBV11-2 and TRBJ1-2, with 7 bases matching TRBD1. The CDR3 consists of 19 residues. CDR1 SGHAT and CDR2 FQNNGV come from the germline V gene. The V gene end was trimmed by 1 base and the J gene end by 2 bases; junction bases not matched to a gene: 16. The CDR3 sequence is CASSLAFRDRAHGNYGYTF. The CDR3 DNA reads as TGTGCCAGCAGCTTAGCATTCCGGGACAGAGCACATGGCAACTATGGCTACACCTTC.

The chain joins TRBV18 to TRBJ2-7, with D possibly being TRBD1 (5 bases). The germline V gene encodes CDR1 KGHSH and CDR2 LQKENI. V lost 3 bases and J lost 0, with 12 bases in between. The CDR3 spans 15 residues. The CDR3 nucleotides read TGTGCCAGCTCACCGCTGGGGCCCAGCTCCTACGAGCAGTACTTC. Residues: CASSPLGPSSYEQYF.

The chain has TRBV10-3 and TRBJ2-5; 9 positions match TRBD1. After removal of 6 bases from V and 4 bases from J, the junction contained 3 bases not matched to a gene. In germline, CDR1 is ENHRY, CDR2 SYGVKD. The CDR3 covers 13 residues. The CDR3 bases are TGTGCCATCAGGACAGGGGGAGGAGAGACCCAGTACTTC. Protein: CAIRTGGGETQYF.

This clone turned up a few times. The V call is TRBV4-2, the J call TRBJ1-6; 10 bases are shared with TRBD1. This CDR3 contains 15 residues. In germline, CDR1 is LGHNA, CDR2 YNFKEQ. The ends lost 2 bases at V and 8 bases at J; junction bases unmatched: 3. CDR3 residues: CASSQKGTGDSPLHF. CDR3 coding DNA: TGTGCCAGCAGCCAAAAGGGGACAGGGGATTCACCCCTCCACTTT.

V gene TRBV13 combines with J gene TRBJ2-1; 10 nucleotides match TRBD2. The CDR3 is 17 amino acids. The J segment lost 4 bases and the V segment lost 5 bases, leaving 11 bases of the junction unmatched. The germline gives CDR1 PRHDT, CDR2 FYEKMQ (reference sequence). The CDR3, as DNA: TGTGCCAGCAGCCGCCCAGCGGGGGGGCCGTGGTACAATGAGCAGTTCTTC. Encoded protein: CASSRPAGGPWYNEQFF.

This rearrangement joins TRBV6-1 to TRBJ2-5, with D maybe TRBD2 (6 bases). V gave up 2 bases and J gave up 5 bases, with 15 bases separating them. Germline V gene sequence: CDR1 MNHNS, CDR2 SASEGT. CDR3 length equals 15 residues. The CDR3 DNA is TGTGCCAGCAGTGAACTAGCCACGGGAGTTGAGACCCAGTACTTC. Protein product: CASSELATGVETQYF.

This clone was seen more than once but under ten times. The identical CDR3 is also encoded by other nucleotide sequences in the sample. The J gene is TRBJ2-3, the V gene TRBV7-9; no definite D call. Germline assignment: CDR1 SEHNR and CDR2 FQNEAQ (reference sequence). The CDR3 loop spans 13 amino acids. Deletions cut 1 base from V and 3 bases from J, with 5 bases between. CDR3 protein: CASSLGSTDTQYF. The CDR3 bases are TGTGCCAGCAGCTTAGGGAGTACAGATACGCAGTATTTT.

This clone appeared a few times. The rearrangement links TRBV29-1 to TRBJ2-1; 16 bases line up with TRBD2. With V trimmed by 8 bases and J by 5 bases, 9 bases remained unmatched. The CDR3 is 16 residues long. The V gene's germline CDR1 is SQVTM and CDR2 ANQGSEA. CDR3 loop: CSSSGTSGGAHNEQFF. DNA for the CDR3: TGCAGCAGCTCCGGGACTAGCGGGGGGGCCCACAATGAGCAGTTCTTC.

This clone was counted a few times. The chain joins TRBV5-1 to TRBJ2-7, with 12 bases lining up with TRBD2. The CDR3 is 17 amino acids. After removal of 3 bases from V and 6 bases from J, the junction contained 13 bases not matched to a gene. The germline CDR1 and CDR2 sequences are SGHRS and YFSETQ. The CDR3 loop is CASSSGLAGRLGGEQYF. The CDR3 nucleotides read TGCGCCAGCAGCTCCGGACTAGCGGGACGTCTAGGTGGCGAGCAGTACTTC.

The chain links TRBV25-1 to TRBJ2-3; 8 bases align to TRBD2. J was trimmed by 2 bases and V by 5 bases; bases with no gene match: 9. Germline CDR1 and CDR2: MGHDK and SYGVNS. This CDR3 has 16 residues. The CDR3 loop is CASSTLSGGYTDTQYF. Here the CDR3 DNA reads TGTGCCAGCAGTACGTTGAGCGGGGGCTACACAGATACGCAGTATTTT.

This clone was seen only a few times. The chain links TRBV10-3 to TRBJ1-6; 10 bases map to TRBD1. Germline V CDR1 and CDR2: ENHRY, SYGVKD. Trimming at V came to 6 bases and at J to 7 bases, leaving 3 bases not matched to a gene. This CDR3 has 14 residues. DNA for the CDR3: TGTGCCATCAGATCGACAGGGGGCAATTCACCCCTCCACTTT. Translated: CAIRSTGGNSPLHF.

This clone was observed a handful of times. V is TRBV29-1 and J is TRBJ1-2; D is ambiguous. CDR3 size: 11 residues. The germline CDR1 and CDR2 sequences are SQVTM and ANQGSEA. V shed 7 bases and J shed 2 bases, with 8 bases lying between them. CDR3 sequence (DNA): TGCAGCGGGGCCGACAACTATGGCTACACCTTC. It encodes CSGADNYGYTF.

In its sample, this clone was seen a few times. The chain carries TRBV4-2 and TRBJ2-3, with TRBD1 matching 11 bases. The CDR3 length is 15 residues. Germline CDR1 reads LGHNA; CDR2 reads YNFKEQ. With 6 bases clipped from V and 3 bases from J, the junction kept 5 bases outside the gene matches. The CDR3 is CASSGGQGATDTQYF. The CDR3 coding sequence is TGTGCCAGCAGTGGTGGACAGGGGGCAACAGATACGCAGTATTTT.